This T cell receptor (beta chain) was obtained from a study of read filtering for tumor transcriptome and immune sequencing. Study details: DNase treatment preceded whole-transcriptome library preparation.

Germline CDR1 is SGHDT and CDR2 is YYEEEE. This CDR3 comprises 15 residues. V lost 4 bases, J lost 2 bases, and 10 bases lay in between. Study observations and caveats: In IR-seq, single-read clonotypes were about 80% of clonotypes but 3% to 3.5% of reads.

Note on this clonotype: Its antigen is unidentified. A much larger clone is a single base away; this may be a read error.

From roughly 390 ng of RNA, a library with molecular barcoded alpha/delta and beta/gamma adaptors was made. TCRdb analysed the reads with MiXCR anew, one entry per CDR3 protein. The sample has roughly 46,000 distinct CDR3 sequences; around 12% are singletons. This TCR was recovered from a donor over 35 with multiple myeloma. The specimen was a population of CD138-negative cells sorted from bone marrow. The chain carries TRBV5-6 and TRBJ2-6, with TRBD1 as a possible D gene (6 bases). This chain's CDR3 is CASSLWTAGANVLTF. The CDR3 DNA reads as TGTGCCAGCAGCCTATGGACAGCTGGGGCCAACGTCCTGACTTTC.